Listed below are T cell receptor beta chains from one sample, sequenced in a study of blood T cell repertoires in COVID-19. Sequenced by immunoSEQ multiplex PCR; TCRdb stores in-frame clones only, minus some. The table has around 450,000 clones, roughly 91% seen once; the top ten hold approximately 0.65%. Sequencing input: PBMCs or T cells enriched from blood (not recorded which). These TCRs come from a young man who had recovered from COVID-19. The CDR3 runs from the conserved cysteine through the conserved F or W. A D gene is named only where the DNA matches it firmly. Rows may omit the clone size; those that give it use once, few, many or a size class.

clone size	J gene	V gene	D gene	CDR3 DNA	CDR3 protein
.	TRBJ2-1	TRBV7-9	TRBD2	TGTGCCAGCAGCTTAGATGAGGGGCGGGAGTCAAATGAGCAGTTCTTC	CASSLDEGRESNEQFF
once	TRBJ1-5	TRBV12-3/TRBV12-4	.	TGTGCCAGCAGGTTCAGTGATCAGCCCCAGCATTTT	CASRFSDQPQHF
.	TRBJ1-4	TRBV5-4	TRBD1	TGTGCCAGCAGCTTGCGGGGGACAGGTTCCGGGGATGAAAAACTGTTTTTT	CASSLRGTGSGDEKLFF
.	TRBJ2-1	TRBV3-1/TRBV3-2	TRBD2	TGTGCCAGCAGCCAAGGGATTCTAGCGGGCGGGAATGAGCAGTTCTTC	CASSQGILAGGNEQFF
.	TRBJ2-6	TRBV6-5	.	TGTGCCAGCAGCCAGGGATTGGGGGCCAACGTCCTGACTTTC	CASSQGLGANVLTF
once	TRBJ1-2	TRBV15	.	TGTGCCACCAGCAGACAGCGGGACCTCTATGGCTACACCTTC	CATSRQRDLYGYTF
.	TRBJ2-5	TRBV10-1	.	TGCGCCAGCAGTGATCGTGGAGCGGAGACCCAGTACTTC	CASSDRGAETQYF
.	TRBJ1-2	TRBV12-5	.	TGTGCTAGTGGCCCCCGCAGTGCCTCCTATGGCTACACCTTC	CASGPRSASYGYTF
.	TRBJ2-1	TRBV6-5	TRBD2	TGTGCCAGCAGTTACCTTACCTGGACTAGCCGGGATGAGCAGTTCTTC	CASSYLTWTSRDEQFF
.	TRBJ2-7	TRBV29-1	TRBD2	TGCAGCGCTATCGGACTAGCGGGAGTGGACGAGCAGTACTTC	CSAIGLAGVDEQYF
.	TRBJ1-1	TRBV19	.	TGTGCCAGTAGCTCCACTTCCGGGACTGGCCCTGAAGCTTTCTTT	CASSSTSGTGPEAFF
.	TRBJ1-6	TRBV2	.	TGTGCCAGCAGCCAGACAGCCCTTTGGAATTCACCCCTCCACTTT	CASSQTALWNSPLHF
.	TRBJ1-1	TRBV5-1	.	TGCGCCAGCAGAGCACGGTACCAGGGAATGAACACTGAAGCTTTCTTT	CASRARYQGMNTEAFF
.	TRBJ1-5	TRBV2	TRBD1	TGTGCCAGCGGCATGACAGGGTTGGGTGATCAGCCCCAGCATTTT	CASGMTGLGDQPQHF
.	TRBJ1-3	TRBV4-1	TRBD1	TGCGCCAGCAGCCCCCGACAGGGCTCTGGAAACACCATATATTTT	CASSPRQGSGNTIYF
.	TRBJ1-6	TRBV14	.	TGTGCCAGCAGCCTCTACTCCTCGGCACCCCTCCACTTT	CASSLYSSAPLHF
.	TRBJ1-5	TRBV19	.	TGTGCCAGCGCGGGCCACGAGGGAGGGAATCAGCCCCAGCATTTT	CASAGHEGGNQPQHF
.	TRBJ2-1	TRBV10-2	.	TGCGCCAGCAGAAACGGAGGGGAGCAGTTCTTC	CASRNGGEQFF
.	TRBJ1-2	TRBV6-5	.	TGTGCCAGCAGACCGCCGGGGGGCGAGGGCTACACCTTC	CASRPPGGEGYTF
.	TRBJ1-6	TRBV27	.	TGTGCCAGCAGTCCCAGGGCCGGGACTCTAGTCTCACCCCTCCACTTT	CASSPRAGTLVSPLHF
.	TRBJ2-5	TRBV18	.	TGTGCCAGCTCGCGTACAGGTGAAGAGACCCAGTACTTC	CASSRTGEETQYF
.	TRBJ1-5	TRBV15	.	TGTGCCACCAGCAATGATCGAAGCATCGCTCAGCCCCAGCATTTT	CATSNDRSIAQPQHF
.	TRBJ2-2	TRBV7-9	.	TGTGCCAGCCAAGCCCGACCGCCGGGATTTTTTAACACCGGGGAGCTGTTTTTT	CASQARPPGFFNTGELFF
.	TRBJ1-2	TRBV28	.	TGTGCCAGCAGTTTATTGGGCAGGGTGGAAGGCTACACCTTC	CASSLLGRVEGYTF
few	TRBJ2-3	TRBV6-6	.	TGTGCCAGCATTTCCGCGGGCACAGATACGCAGTATTTT	CASISAGTDTQYF